The rows below give T cell receptor beta chains drawn from one sample of a study of blood T cell repertoires in COVID-19. Using immunoSEQ multiplex PCR, the repertoire was profiled, and TCRdb retains in-frame clones only, with some absent. This sample has around 200,000 clones, with under 85% found just once. Sequences were obtained from peripheral blood. Receptor source: a human donor in a cohort sampled during active COVID-19. Both conserved end residues are part of each CDR3. Fields, in order: J gene, D gene, V gene, clone size, CDR3 protein. A D gene is named only where the DNA matches it firmly. Not every row has a clone size; where given, it reads once, few, many or a size class.

j_gene: TRBJ1-1
d_gene: .
v_gene: TRBV9
abundance: .
CDR3aa: CASSVDQGNTEAFF

j_gene: TRBJ2-7
d_gene: .
v_gene: TRBV3-1/TRBV3-2
abundance: few
CDR3aa: CASSQDPTGGEQYF

j_gene: TRBJ1-5
d_gene: .
v_gene: TRBV19
abundance: .
CDR3aa: CASSIQGLGNQPQHF

j_gene: TRBJ1-1
d_gene: .
v_gene: TRBV29-1
abundance: .
CDR3aa: CSVGHQNTEAFF

j_gene: TRBJ2-1
d_gene: TRBD2
v_gene: TRBV5-1
abundance: .
CDR3aa: CASSLSSGEGDEQFF

j_gene: TRBJ1-2
d_gene: .
v_gene: TRBV30
abundance: .
CDR3aa: CAWSDPGQDGYTF

j_gene: TRBJ2-1
d_gene: .
v_gene: TRBV7-9
abundance: .
CDR3aa: CASSLAYDGRDFYNEQFF

j_gene: TRBJ2-3
d_gene: .
v_gene: TRBV18
abundance: once
CDR3aa: CASSPPGTRPDTQYF

j_gene: TRBJ2-3
d_gene: TRBD2
v_gene: TRBV3-1/TRBV3-2
abundance: .
CDR3aa: CASSLSGGSVDTQYF

j_gene: TRBJ1-1
d_gene: .
v_gene: TRBV19
abundance: .
CDR3aa: CASSMPGSMDTEAFF

j_gene: TRBJ2-7
d_gene: TRBD1
v_gene: TRBV7-8
abundance: .
CDR3aa: CASSARPGTAEQYF

j_gene: TRBJ1-1
d_gene: .
v_gene: TRBV10-3
abundance: .
CDR3aa: CAINYREGNTEAFF

j_gene: TRBJ2-5
d_gene: TRBD1
v_gene: TRBV5-1
abundance: .
CDR3aa: CASSRIGTGTERKETQYF

j_gene: TRBJ1-4
d_gene: TRBD1
v_gene: TRBV5-1
abundance: .
CDR3aa: CASSLGQGEKLFF

j_gene: TRBJ2-7
d_gene: TRBD2
v_gene: TRBV7-9
abundance: .
CDR3aa: CASSLALSGGRNYEQYF

j_gene: TRBJ2-7
d_gene: .
v_gene: TRBV12-3/TRBV12-4
abundance: .
CDR3aa: CASSLGRLYEQYF

j_gene: TRBJ2-3
d_gene: TRBD2
v_gene: TRBV5-1
abundance: once
CDR3aa: CASSPPNSGGALDTQYF

j_gene: TRBJ1-2
d_gene: .
v_gene: TRBV2
abundance: .
CDR3aa: CASSDRNYGYTF

j_gene: TRBJ1-1
d_gene: TRBD1
v_gene: TRBV3-1/TRBV3-2
abundance: once
CDR3aa: CASSQDRWDRVFTEAFF

j_gene: TRBJ1-4
d_gene: .
v_gene: TRBV12-3/TRBV12-4
abundance: .
CDR3aa: CASSRQSNEKLFF

j_gene: TRBJ1-5
d_gene: TRBD1
v_gene: TRBV7-9
abundance: .
CDR3aa: CASSLEGQGHQPQHF

j_gene: TRBJ1-2
d_gene: TRBD1
v_gene: TRBV5-6
abundance: few
CDR3aa: CASSPTGVYGYTF